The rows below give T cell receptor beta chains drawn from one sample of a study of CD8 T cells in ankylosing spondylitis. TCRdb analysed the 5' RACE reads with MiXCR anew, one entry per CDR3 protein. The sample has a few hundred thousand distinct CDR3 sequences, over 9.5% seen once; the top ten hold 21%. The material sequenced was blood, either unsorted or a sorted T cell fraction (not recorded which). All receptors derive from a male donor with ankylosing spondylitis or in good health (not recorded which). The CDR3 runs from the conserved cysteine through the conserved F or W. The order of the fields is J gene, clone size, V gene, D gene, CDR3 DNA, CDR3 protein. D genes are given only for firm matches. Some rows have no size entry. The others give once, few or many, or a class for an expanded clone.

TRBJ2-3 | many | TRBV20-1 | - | TGCAGTGCCGTAGGAGGGGGATCTTATTTCAGGGGCACAGATACGCAGTATTTT | CSAVGGGSYFRGTDTQYF
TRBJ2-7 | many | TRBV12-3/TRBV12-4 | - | TGTGCCAGCAGCTACGACTACGAGCAGTACTTC | CASSYDYEQYF
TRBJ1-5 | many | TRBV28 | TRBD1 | TGTGCCAGCCGCCGGGACAGGGGGCTTTCGGGCAATCAGCCCCAGCATTTT | CASRRDRGLSGNQPQHF
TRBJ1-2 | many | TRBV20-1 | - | TGCAGTGCTAGATCATCCGGAGATGATGGCTACACCTTC | CSARSSGDDGYTF
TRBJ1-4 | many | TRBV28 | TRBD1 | TGTGCCAGTCGGACAGGGTGGGAAAAACTGTTTTTT | CASRTGWEKLFF
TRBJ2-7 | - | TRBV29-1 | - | TGCAGCACCTCCGGGACATCTCTCTACGAGCAGTACTTC | CSTSGTSLYEQYF
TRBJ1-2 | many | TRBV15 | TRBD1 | TGTGCCACCAGCAGAGATCTTGGGACAGTTTATGGCTACACCTTC | CATSRDLGTVYGYTF
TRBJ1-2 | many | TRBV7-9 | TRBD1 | TGTGCCAGCAGTTTAGCGGGTTGGGACAGTGGCTACACCTTC | CASSLAGWDSGYTF
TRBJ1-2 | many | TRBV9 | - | TGTGCCAGCAGCGTAGCTGACAGGTTTGACTATGGCTACACCTTC | CASSVADRFDYGYTF
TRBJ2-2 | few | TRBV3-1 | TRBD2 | TGTGCCAGCAGCCAAGATATGGTAGCGGGGGGGCCGAAGGAGCTGTTTTTT | CASSQDMVAGGPKELFF
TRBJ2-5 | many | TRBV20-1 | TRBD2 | TGCAGTGCCCGACGCGGGAGCCTCCAAGAGACCCAGTACTTC | CSARRGSLQETQYF
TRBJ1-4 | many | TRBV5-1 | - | TGCGCCAGCAGCTTGATGCCAGGCAATGAAAAACTGTTTTTT | CASSLMPGNEKLFF
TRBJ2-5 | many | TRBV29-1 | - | TGCAGCGTGACAGAGGTCCAAGAGACCCAGTACTTC | CSVTEVQETQYF
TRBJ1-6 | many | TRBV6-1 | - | TGTGCCAGCTCCATGGACGGGGCGGGTTCACCCCTCCACTTT | CASSMDGAGSPLHF
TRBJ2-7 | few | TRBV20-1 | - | TGCAGTGCTAGAGGGATAGGGTTC | CSARGIGF
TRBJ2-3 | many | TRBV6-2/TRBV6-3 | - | TGTGCCAGCAGTTACGCGCGGGGGCCCACAGATACGCAGTATTTT | CASSYARGPTDTQYF
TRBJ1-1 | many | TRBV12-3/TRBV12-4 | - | TGTGCCAGCAGTCCCGTGGCCGTGAACACTGAAGCTTTCTTT | CASSPVAVNTEAFF
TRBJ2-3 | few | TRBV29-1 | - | TGCAGCGTTGAAGAGACCGGAGTTACGCAGTATTTT | CSVEETGVTQYF
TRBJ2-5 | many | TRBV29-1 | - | TGCAGCATACACCGAGGCGGACAGACCCAGTACTTC | CSIHRGGQTQYF
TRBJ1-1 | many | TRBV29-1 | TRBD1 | TGCAGCTTCAGACAGGGGGACACTGAAGCTTTCTTT | CSFRQGDTEAFF
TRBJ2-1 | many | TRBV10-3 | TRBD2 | TGTGCCATCAGTATAGGTAGCGGGGTCGACAATGAGCAGTTCTTC | CAISIGSGVDNEQFF
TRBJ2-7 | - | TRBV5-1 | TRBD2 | TGCGCCAGCAGCTCTCGGGGGGTTCCCTACGAGCAGTACTTC | CASSSRGVPYEQYF
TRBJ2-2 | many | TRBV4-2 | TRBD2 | TGTGCCAGCAGCCAAGCACAGCGGGGCAACGGGGAGCTGTTTTTT | CASSQAQRGNGELFF